Listed here are 5 T cell receptor beta chains from one sample, sequenced in a study of T-cell memory formation after mild COVID-19. TCRdb fed the 5' RACE reads into MiXCR, producing one record per CDR3 protein. The table lists roughly 510,000 distinct CDR3 sequences, 15% to 20% of them singletons. Sequencing was carried out using PBMCs or a T cell subset sorted from them (not recorded which). The receptors originated from an adult woman who had mild COVID-19 (a few samples of this study predate the infection). Cell type and time point are not known.

This clonotype was observed a few times. CDR3 DNA: TGTGCCAGCAGCCCGGGACAGCACTACGAGCAGTACTTC. Its translation: CASSPGQHYEQYF. V gene TRBV12-3 or TRBV12-4 combines with J gene TRBJ2-7; 7 bases are a match to TRBD1. Trimming took 6 bases from V and 3 from J; bases not matched to a gene: 5. The CDR3 totals 13 residues.

This clonotype was counted a few times. The chain has TRBV7-2 and TRBJ1-2, with D hard to call. V lost 1 base and J 5 bases, leaving 8 bases between the germline ends. The CDR3 spans 13 residues. In germline, CDR1 is SGHTA, CDR2 FQGNSA. In nucleotides, the CDR3 is TGTGCCAGCAGCTTAGACGCCTGGTATGGCTACACCTTC. Translating gives CASSLDAWYGYTF.

A few counts support this clonotype. V is TRBV7-8 and J is TRBJ2-7, with 10 bases lining up with TRBD1. This CDR3 spans 15 amino acids. Trimming cost V 4 bases and J 2 bases; bases outside gene matches: 5. Germline-derived CDR1 and CDR2 are SGHVS and FQNEAQ. This CDR3 is CASSSGGTGAYEQYF. CDR3 sequence (DNA): TGTGCCAGCAGCTCTGGGGGGACAGGGGCCTACGAGCAGTACTTC.

This rearrangement joins TRBV6-5 to TRBJ1-6, with 7 bases that match TRBD1. There are 16 residues in the CDR3. Germline assignment: CDR1 MNHEY and CDR2 SVGAGI. V dropped 6 bases and J dropped 3; count of bases not matched to a gene: 8. CDR3 nucleotide sequence: TGTGCCAGCAGCCTGGACAGGTCTCTCTATAATTCACCCCTCCACTTT. This gives the protein CASSLDRSLYNSPLHF.

This clonotype was counted a few times. CDR3 sequence reads: CSVDVGQNYEQYF. The CDR3 region has the DNA TGCAGCGTTGATGTAGGACAGAACTACGAGCAGTACTTC. J is TRBJ2-7 and V is TRBV29-1, with D possibly matching TRBD1 (6 bases). Per germline, CDR1 SQVTM and CDR2 ANQGSEA. This CDR3 contains 13 residues. Trimming took 3 bases from V and 3 from J, leaving 12 bases between them.